This T cell receptor beta chain stems from a study of PD-1 blockade in classical Hodgkin lymphoma. The germline gives CDR1 SGHAT, CDR2 FQNNGV. The CDR3 has 13 residues. V gave up 5 bases and J gave up 6 bases, with 14 bases separating them. Details on this clone: The antigen is not known.

Libraries were prepared by immunoSEQ multiplex PCR; TCRdb keeps only in-frame clonotypes and omits some of them. The data contain tens of thousands of clones, approximately 95% of them seen just once; the ten biggest clones take up 3% to 5%. Study results and caveats: Differences between repertoires have undefined causes, possibly disease activity or prior therapy. Newly diagnosed patients were reported to exhibit reduced baseline TCR diversity relative to healthy donors.

The time point denotes: newly diagnosed, previously untreated cHL patient sample. Serving as comparison were PBMCs from newly diagnosed, untreated classical Hodgkin lymphoma, which were sequenced alongside the relapsed/refractory trial patients. The chain carries TRBV11-2 and TRBJ2-7; no reliable D call. This clonotype was obtained from a human donor with classical Hodgkin lymphoma. The source material was peripheral blood mononuclear cells (PBMCs). The DNA of the CDR3 is TGTGCCAGCAGCCAAGGTGTATCTGGCGAGCAGTACTTC. Translating gives CASSQGVSGEQYF.